This T cell receptor beta chain was identified during a study of graft-versus-host responses after intestinal transplantation. Looking at the study overall: Recipients obtained multivisceral, liver-intestinal, or isolated intestinal transplants. Anti-thymocyte globulin was used for induction in all recipients, who then took tacrolimus and steroids for approximately 3 years. Study results and limitations: The study associated peak circulating GvH clone levels with early post-transplant HvG declines. The recipient marrow held GvH clones, and some of them showed up first in ileum or blood.

Data came from immunoSEQ multiplex PCR; TCRdb stores just in-frame clones and leaves some out. The table includes over 80,000 clones, 85% to 95% detected once. Comments on this clone: Its antigen is not known.

Between the trimmed V and J ends, which lost 1 base and 10 bases, there was a span of 10 bases. There are 12 residues in the CDR3. Germline V gene sequence: CDR1 MGHRA, CDR2 YSYEKL. This receptor was identified in a human donor who was the organ donor for an intestinal transplant. V usage is TRBV4-1 and J usage is TRBJ1-1; no clear D. The material was unstimulated CD8+ T cells sorted from spleen or lymph node cells, obtained before transplant. The CDR3 protein is CASSQGETGAFF. The CDR3 DNA is TGCGCCAGCAGCCAAGGTGAGACGGGAGCTTTCTTT.